Each of the 29 T cell receptor beta chains below was sequenced from the same sample in a study of identical twins. TCRdb redid the calling of the 5' RACE reads with MiXCR, one entry per CDR3 protein. The profile shows about 530,000 distinct CDR3 sequences, about 16% of them singletons. This sample was shared with a second study, whose subject was yellow fever vaccine responses in identical twins.

The sample consisted of CD4+ T cells sorted from blood. These receptors came from a woman under 30 in good health.

This clonotype was picked up a small number of times. The CDR3 DNA follows: TGCGCCAGCAGCTGGAACGCCGGCGGGGGCTATACCGGGGAGCTGTTTTTT. Its protein product is CASSWNAGGGYTGELFF. V is TRBV5-1 and J is TRBJ2-2; D perhaps matches TRBD2 (7 bases). V was pared by 3 bases and J by 5 bases, with 20 bases between. Germline V lookup: CDR1 SGHRS, CDR2 YFSETQ. The CDR3 is made up of 17 amino acids.

Many counts were recorded for this clonotype. The chain uses TRBV12-3 or TRBV12-4 and TRBJ2-7; 8 bases are a match to TRBD1. The CDR3 loop spans 15 amino acids. Losses at the gene ends were 8 bases for V and 2 bases for J; bases not matched to a gene: 11. CDR3 sequence reads: CASGTVTGAPYEQYF. The CDR3 region has the DNA TGTGCCAGCGGGACGGTGACAGGGGCCCCCTACGAGCAGTACTTC.

This rearrangement joins TRBV5-6 to TRBJ1-3; a possible D gene is TRBD1 (6 bases). Per the germline V gene, CDR1 is SGHDT and CDR2 is YYEEEE. This CDR3 region has 15 residues. Trimming stripped 0 bases from V and 3 bases from J, with 10 bases between. In DNA, the CDR3 is TGTGCCAGCAGCTTGGGCCAGGGGCTTGGAAACACCATATATTTT. Protein: CASSLGQGLGNTIYF. Looking up the rest from reference TRBV5-6 and TRBJ1-3 gives the full variable domain: DAGVTQSPTHLIKTRGQQVTLRCSPKSGHDTVSWYQQALGQGPQFIFQYYEEEERQRGNFPDRFSGHQFPNYSSELNVNALLLGDSALYLCASSLGQGLGNTIYFGEGSWLTVV.

V is TRBV10-1 and J is TRBJ2-7; D is possibly TRBD1 (5 bases). The CDR3 is 13 residues long. V was cut by 7 bases and J by 0 bases, with 10 bases left in between. Germline V gene lookup returns CDR1 WNHNN and CDR2 SYGVQD (reference sequence). CDR3 region: CASIRQSSYEQYF. In DNA, the CDR3 is TGCGCCAGCATTAGACAGAGCTCCTACGAGCAGTACTTC.

The J gene is TRBJ2-2, the V gene TRBV6-5, with TRBD1 matching over 7 bases. Germline CDR1 reads MNHEY; CDR2 reads SVGAGI. The CDR3 loop spans 15 amino acids. With V trimmed by 4 bases and J by 5 bases, 7 bases remained unmatched. The CDR3 region has the DNA TGTGCCAGCAGTTCCTGGGACAGTAGGACCGGGGAGCTGTTTTTT. Protein: CASSSWDSRTGELFF.

This clonotype came up many times. The CDR3 bases are TGTGCCACCAGCAGACAGGGTTTTTCAGATACGCAGTATTTT. It specifies CATSRQGFSDTQYF. The chain is built from TRBV15 and TRBJ2-3; D might be TRBD1 (5 bases). CDR1 and CDR2 from the germline V gene are LNHNV and YYDKDF (reference sequence). V was pared by 2 bases and J by 4 bases, with 10 bases between. The length of the CDR3 is 14 residues.

This clonotype has ten or more counts. The chain has TRBV5-1 and TRBJ2-1; the match to TRBD2 covers 8 bases. The germline V gene encodes CDR1 SGHRS and CDR2 YFSETQ. V gave up 4 bases and J gave up 8 bases; unmatched junction bases: 8. The length of the CDR3 is 14 residues. Here the CDR3 DNA reads TGCGCCAGCAGCCTTGGGACTAGGGTCGATGAGCAGTTCTTC. Its translation: CASSLGTRVDEQFF. The full variable domain, rest sourced from reference TRBV5-1 and TRBJ2-1, is KAGVTQTPRYLIKTRGQQVTLSCSPISGHRSVSWYQQTPGQGLQFLFEYFSETQRNKGNFPGRFSGRQFSNSRSEMNVSTLELGDSALYLCASSLGTRVDEQFFGPGTRLTVL.

The chain links TRBV15 to TRBJ2-1, with TRBD2 as a possible D gene (6 bases). Germline V CDR1 and CDR2: LNHNV, YYDKDF (reference sequence). CDR3 length: 15 residues. V lost 1 base and J lost 3, with 10 bases in between. The CDR3 loop is CATSRVSGDYNEQFF. The CDR3 region has the DNA TGTGCCACCAGCAGAGTTAGCGGCGACTACAATGAGCAGTTCTTC.

The chain carries TRBV28 and TRBJ2-7; D gene ambiguous. The CDR3 spans 13 residues. Germline V gives CDR1 MDHEN, CDR2 SYDVKM. V was shortened by 3 bases and J by 7 bases, with 13 bases between the two germline ends. CDR3 DNA sequence: TGTGCCAGCAGTTTCCACGCTATCGGGGAGCAGTACTTC. Residues: CASSFHAIGEQYF.

This clonotype was seen ten or more times. J is TRBJ1-5 and V is TRBV15; 7 bases line up with TRBD1. The germline V gene encodes CDR1 LNHNV and CDR2 YYDKDF (reference sequence). V trimming: 1 base; J trimming: 5 bases; junction bases outside the gene matches: 14. The CDR3 has 18 residues. This CDR3 reads CATSRVYLRQGLHQPQHF. The CDR3 DNA follows: TGTGCCACCAGCAGAGTTTACCTGAGACAGGGACTTCATCAGCCCCAGCATTTT.

In its sample, this clonotype was seen many times. The chain has TRBV6-6 and TRBJ2-3; D is ambiguous. The CDR3 extends over 13 amino acids. Trimming removed 6 bases at V and 2 bases at J, with 9 bases between. The germline gives CDR1 MNHNY, CDR2 SVGAGI (reference sequence). The CDR3 sequence: CASRQLDTDTQYF. CDR3 DNA: TGTGCCAGCAGGCAGCTAGACACAGATACGCAGTATTTT.

This clonotype came up a few times. The rearrangement uses TRBV15 and TRBJ1-5, with D perhaps TRBD1 (6 bases). The CDR3 loop spans 14 amino acids. The germline V gene encodes CDR1 LNHNV and CDR2 YYDKDF (reference sequence). V was pared by 0 bases and J by 6 bases, with 9 bases between. The CDR3 loop reads CATSRDWDIQPQHF. Here the CDR3 DNA reads TGTGCCACCAGCAGAGATTGGGACATTCAGCCCCAGCATTTT.

There are a few counts of this clonotype. The chain joins TRBV3-1 to TRBJ2-1; 9 nucleotides line up with TRBD2. This CDR3 contains 19 residues. V was clipped by 0 bases and J by 12 bases; unmatched bases: 21. Germline CDR1 LGHDT, CDR2 YNNKEL (reference sequence). CDR3 loop: CASSQDVSGRTFGILGQFF. In DNA form, the CDR3 reads TGTGCCAGCAGCCAAGATGTCAGCGGGAGGACTTTTGGAATTTTAGGGCAGTTCTTC.

This clonotype was seen more than once but under ten times. The gene calls are TRBV20-1 and TRBJ2-7; D unclear. The length of the CDR3 is 10 residues. Trimming took off 7 bases at V and 3 bases at J, with 7 bases between the two ends. The germline V gene encodes CDR1 DFQATT and CDR2 SNEGSKA (reference sequence). The CDR3: CSGSYYEQYV. Written as DNA, the CDR3 is TGCAGTGGGTCATACTACGAGCAGTACGTC.

The chain employs TRBV6-1 and TRBJ2-6; the D is unclear. Germline assignment: CDR1 MNHNS and CDR2 SASEGT. V lost 10 bases and J 4 bases, leaving 17 bases between the germline ends. The CDR3 has 15 amino acids. The CDR3 region is CATGVGRMGANVLTF. DNA of the CDR3: TGTGCCACCGGAGTGGGAAGGATGGGGGCCAACGTCCTGACTTTC.

V is TRBV7-7 and J is TRBJ2-2; 9 nucleotides align to TRBD2. The J segment lost 2 bases and the V segment lost 5 bases, leaving 12 bases of the junction unmatched. The CDR3 covers 18 residues. Per germline, CDR1 SSHAT and CDR2 FNYEAQ (reference sequence). CDR3 in amino acids: CASSPEAIAGVNTGELFF. CDR3 nucleotide sequence: TGTGCCAGCAGCCCCGAGGCTATAGCGGGGGTAAACACCGGGGAGCTGTTTTTT. Full variable domain (outside the CDR3, taken from reference TRBV7-7 and TRBJ2-2): GAGVSQSPRYKVTKRGQDVTLRCDPISSHATLYWYQQALGQGPEFLTYFNYEAQPDKSGLPSDRFSAERPEGSISTLTIQRTEQRDSAMYRCASSPEAIAGVNTGELFFGEGSRLTVL.

V usage is TRBV7-9 and J usage is TRBJ2-1; TRBD2 agrees at 8 bases. The junction had 8 bases not matched to a gene; V was cut back by 2 bases and J by 5 bases. This CDR3 region has 16 residues. Germline V CDR1 and CDR2: SEHNR, FQNEAQ (reference sequence). CDR3 DNA sequence: TGTGCCAGCAGCTTACGCACTAGCGGTGTCAACAATGAGCAGTTCTTC. This sequence encodes CASSLRTSGVNNEQFF.

This chain links TRBV29-1 with TRBJ2-5, with TRBD2 matching 7 bases. The CDR3 covers 14 residues. CDR1 SQVTM and CDR2 ANQGSEA come from the germline V gene. V was pared by 6 bases and J by 2 bases, with 9 bases of the junction left unmatched. The CDR3 DNA reads TGCAGCGTAAAGCGGGCGGGGGAACAAGAGACCCAGTACTTC. Protein product: CSVKRAGEQETQYF.

A few counts support this clonotype. The chain uses TRBV27 and TRBJ2-1; no definite D call. CDR3 size: 16 residues. The germline V gene encodes CDR1 MNHEY and CDR2 SMNVEV (reference sequence). V lost 4 bases and J lost 4, with 17 bases in between. Here the CDR3 DNA reads TGTGCCAGCAGTTCCCGAACTGTCCCCAAATACAATGAGCAGTTCTTC. It encodes CASSSRTVPKYNEQFF.

The chain links TRBV21-1 to TRBJ2-1. TRBV21-1 is listed as a pseudogene. CDR3 length: 12 residues. DNA of the CDR3: TGTGCCAGCATCATCTTTAAAAATGAGCAGTTCTTC. Translated: CASIIFKNEQFF.

The chain uses TRBV20-1 and TRBJ2-2; 9 positions agree with TRBD2. The CDR3 has 14 amino acids. Germline values: CDR1 DFQATT, CDR2 SNEGSKA (reference sequence). Trimming removed 6 bases from V and 7 bases from J; junction bases left unmatched: 9. CDR3 nucleotide sequence: TGCAGTGCGAATCCTAGCGGGAAGGGCGGGGAGCTGTTTTTT. Translating gives CSANPSGKGGELFF.

In its sample, this clonotype was seen many times. This chain links TRBV12-3 or TRBV12-4 with TRBJ1-2; 8 bases line up with TRBD1. This CDR3 is 14 amino acids long. V trimming: 7 bases; J trimming: 4 bases; junction bases outside the gene matches: 8. CDR3: CASTTTGVPYGYTF. CDR3 DNA sequence: TGTGCCAGCACCACGACAGGGGTTCCCTATGGCTACACCTTC.

This clonotype turned up a few times. The chain combines TRBV24-1 with TRBJ2-2, with D unresolved. Germline CDR1 and CDR2: KGHDR and SFDVKD. V was clipped by 3 bases and J by 5 bases, with 15 bases between them. The CDR3 totals 16 residues. CDR3 region: CATSDEAPPLTGELFF. The CDR3, as DNA: TGTGCCACCAGTGATGAGGCCCCCCCCTTGACCGGGGAGCTGTTTTTT.

This clonotype has just a few counts. The chain has TRBV11-1 and TRBJ2-1; 7 bases match TRBD1. V lost 1 base, J lost 8 bases, and 8 bases stayed unmatched. This CDR3 is built from 15 residues. From germline, CDR1 is SGHAT and CDR2 FQDESV (reference sequence). The CDR3 DNA reads TGTGCCAGCAGCTTAGAGGGGGCGAAACTCCATGAGCAGTTCTTC. Encoded protein: CASSLEGAKLHEQFF.

V is TRBV2 and J is TRBJ2-7; D is perhaps TRBD1 (5 bases). This CDR3 spans 13 amino acids. CDR1 SNHLY and CDR2 FYNNEI come from the germline V gene. V lost 1 base to trimming and J lost 6 bases, with 10 bases between them. CDR3: CASSEGQFPEQYF. In DNA form, the CDR3 reads TGTGCCAGCAGTGAAGGACAGTTTCCCGAGCAGTACTTC. The full variable domain, its missing parts supplied by reference TRBV2 and TRBJ2-7, is EPEVTQTPSHQVTQMGQEVILRCVPISNHLYFYWYRQILGQKVEFLVSFYNNEISEKSEIFDDQFSVERPDGSNFTLKIRSTKLEDSAMYFCASSEGQFPEQYFGPGTRLTVT.

This clonotype was observed a handful of times. This chain uses TRBV6-5 with TRBJ2-5, with D possibly matching TRBD1 (6 bases). V was trimmed by 4 bases and J by 5 bases, leaving 11 bases between them. The V gene's germline CDR1 is MNHEY and CDR2 SVGAGI. The CDR3 sequence is 13 residues long. The CDR3 DNA sequence: TGTGCCAGCAGTTTCAGGGGTTGGGAGACCCAGTACTTC. Residues: CASSFRGWETQYF.

The chain employs TRBV11-2 and TRBJ2-7; TRBD1 aligns across 8 bases. This CDR3 region has 16 residues. Unmatched junction bases numbered 13, after V lost 5 bases and J lost 4 bases. Germline V CDR1 and CDR2: SGHAT, FQNNGV. The CDR3 DNA sequence: TGTGCCAGCAGCACATACAGGGGGAGCGAAATTTACGAGCAGTACTTC. Amino acids: CASSTYRGSEIYEQYF.

The chain carries TRBV6-5 and TRBJ2-4; D is undetermined. The germline gives CDR1 MNHEY, CDR2 SVGAGI. The CDR3 spans 14 residues. The V end lost 4 bases, the J end lost 0 bases, and 7 bases lay between the germline ends. CDR3 sequence reads: CASSSVLAKNIQYF. CDR3 in DNA: TGTGCCAGCAGTTCGGTACTAGCCAAAAACATTCAGTACTTC.

This clonotype was recorded a few times. J is TRBJ2-1 and V is TRBV4-1; TRBD2 aligns across 9 bases. With V trimmed by 0 bases and J by 9 bases, 12 bases remained unmatched. Germline CDR1 and CDR2: MGHRA and YSYEKL. The CDR3 totals 17 residues. The chain's CDR3 is CASSQDSGTSSLFEQFF. Written as DNA, the CDR3 is TGCGCCAGCAGCCAAGATTCAGGGACTAGCTCCCTCTTTGAGCAGTTCTTC.